The 26 T cell receptor beta chains below all came from one sample that was sequenced in a study of T cell responses to AZD1222 COVID-19 vaccine. Repertoires were generated with immunoSEQ multiplex PCR, while TCRdb's copy carries only in-frame clones and drops some. The sample holds about 94,000 clones, approximately 88% seen once. The sequenced sample was peripheral blood, obtained 28 days after the second AZD1222 dose. These receptors all stem from an adult who received the AZD1222 COVID-19 vaccine.

This clone was observed a single time. V is TRBV11-2 and J is TRBJ2-4; 10 nucleotides align to TRBD1. The junction had 10 bases not matched to a gene; V was cut back by 5 bases and J by 6 bases. Germline CDR1 is SGHAT and CDR2 is FQNNGV. The length of the CDR3 is 16 residues. This CDR3 reads CASSPRTGGQGNIQYF. The CDR3 DNA is TGTGCCAGCAGCCCTCGGACAGGGGGACAAGGAAACATTCAGTACTTC.

The CDR3 bases are TGTGCCAGCAGCCCACTGACCCAGGTCTACACTGAAGCTTTCTTT. Amino acids: CASSPLTQVYTEAFF. This sequence joins TRBV7-8 and TRBJ1-1; D uncertain. Trimming removed 5 bases at V and 3 bases at J, with 16 bases between. CDR1 is SGHVS and CDR2 is FQNEAQ in the germline V gene. This CDR3 is built from 15 residues.

The chain is built from TRBV12-3 or TRBV12-4 and TRBJ1-3; D gene uncertain. The germline V and J ends were trimmed by 6 bases and 3 bases, with 9 bases remaining between them. This CDR3 is 13 amino acids long. This CDR3 reads CASSPWDGNTIYF. In nucleotides, the CDR3 is TGTGCCAGCAGCCCCTGGGATGGAAACACCATATATTTT.

This clone was seen more than once but under ten times. V gene TRBV28 combines with J gene TRBJ1-1; 9 nucleotides match TRBD1. This CDR3 region has 13 residues. Germline CDR1 and CDR2: MDHEN and SYDVKM. V gave up 5 bases and J gave up 7 bases; unmatched junction bases: 5. In DNA, the CDR3 is TGTGCCAGCAGTCTTACAGGGGGCGTTGAAGCTTTCTTT. Translation gives CASSLTGGVEAFF.

The rearrangement joins TRBV4-1 to TRBJ2-3; 11 nucleotides align to TRBD1. The CDR3 is 16 amino acids. The V gene's germline CDR1 is MGHRA and CDR2 YSYEKL. V dropped 1 base and J dropped 2; count of bases not matched to a gene: 2. The CDR3 is CASSQGDRGFTDTQYF. The CDR3 nucleotides are TGCGCCAGCAGCCAAGGGGACAGGGGGTTCACAGATACGCAGTATTTT.

The rearrangement links TRBV3-1 (or the pseudogene TRBV3-2) to TRBJ2-3; no clear D. Germline CDR1 LGHDT, CDR2 YNNKEL (reference sequence). V lost 4 bases and J lost 4, with 12 bases in between. This CDR3 is 14 amino acids long. DNA for the CDR3: TGTGCCAGCAGCCCAGTTCCCATGGCAGATACGCAGTATTTT. As protein: CASSPVPMADTQYF.

Comment on this clone: This CDR3 is also generated by other DNA sequences in the sample. The gene calls are TRBV5-1 and TRBJ2-7; 9 bases fit TRBD1. Germline assignment: CDR1 SGHRS and CDR2 YFSETQ. Trimming cost V 4 bases and J 3 bases; bases outside gene matches: 5. The CDR3 runs 14 residues. In nucleotides, the CDR3 is TGCGCCAGCAGCACACAGGGGGCGGGCTACGAGCAGTACTTC. It is translated as CASSTQGAGYEQYF. Based on the CDR3 plus reference TRBV5-1 and TRBJ2-7, the full variable domain is KAGVTQTPRYLIKTRGQQVTLSCSPISGHRSVSWYQQTPGQGLQFLFEYFSETQRNKGNFPGRFSGRQFSNSRSEMNVSTLELGDSALYLCASSTQGAGYEQYFGPGTRLTVT.

V is TRBV6-2 or TRBV6-3 and J is TRBJ2-7; D is uncertain. The CDR3 has 16 amino acids. V lost 6 bases, J lost 4 bases, and 22 bases lay in between. Germline CDR1 reads MNHEY; CDR2 reads SVGEGT. In DNA form, the CDR3 reads TGTGCCAGCAGCGCCGGGCTACAAGAAGGAAAATACGAGCAGTACTTC. It specifies CASSAGLQEGKYEQYF.

The V call is TRBV9, the J call TRBJ2-5; 8 bases are a match to TRBD2. Trimming cost V 3 bases and J 4 bases; bases outside gene matches: 8. The CDR3 extends over 15 amino acids. Germline V gives CDR1 SGDLS, CDR2 YYNGEE. The CDR3 DNA is TGTGCCAGCAGCGCCACTAGCGGAGGGGGAGAGACCCAGTACTTC. Its translation: CASSATSGGGETQYF.

This rearrangement joins TRBV7-6 to TRBJ2-1; perhaps TRBD2 as D (6 bases). The germline CDR1 and CDR2 sequences are SGHVS and FNYEAQ. The CDR3 runs 16 residues. The germline V and J ends were trimmed by 5 bases and 3 bases, with 17 bases remaining between them. CDR3 bases: TGTGCCAGCAGCCAGCCTCTAGGAGGGGACTACAATGAGCAGTTCTTC. Protein product: CASSQPLGGDYNEQFF.

The chain employs TRBV6-1 and TRBJ2-5; D not resolved. V was shortened by 3 bases and J by 8 bases, with 7 bases between the two germline ends. This CDR3 spans 11 amino acids. Germline values: CDR1 MNHNS, CDR2 SASEGT. The CDR3: CASSDGHTQYF. The CDR3 DNA sequence: TGTGCCAGCAGTGACGGTCATACCCAGTACTTC.

The rearrangement uses TRBV30 and TRBJ1-2; unclear D gene. Trimming pared 4 bases from V and 4 bases from J, leaving 16 bases between. This CDR3 has 14 amino acids. Per germline, CDR1 GTSNPN and CDR2 SVGIG (reference sequence). DNA for the CDR3: TGTGCCTGGACCCTAGGAGGCCCCAGCTATGGCTACACCTTC. This translates into CAWTLGGPSYGYTF. The variable domain in full, completed from reference TRBV30 and TRBJ1-2, reads SQTIHQWPATLVQPVGSPLSLECTVEGTSNPNLYWYRQAAGRGLQLLFYSVGIGQISSEVPQNLSASRPQDRQFILSSKKLLLSDSGFYLCAWTLGGPSYGYTFGSGTRLTVV.

V gene TRBV9 combines with J gene TRBJ2-7; 7 positions agree with TRBD2. This CDR3 is 14 amino acids long. CDR1 is SGDLS, CDR2 YYNGEE, per germline. The junction had 4 bases not matched to a gene; V was cut back by 0 bases and J by 4 bases. This CDR3 reads CASSVGGEGYEQYF. CDR3 in DNA: TGTGCCAGCAGCGTAGGCGGGGAGGGGTACGAGCAGTACTTC.

The chain has TRBV27 and TRBJ1-2; D remains ambiguous. Trimming took off 5 bases at V and 1 base at J, with 14 bases between the two ends. The germline V gene has CDR1 MNHEY and CDR2 SMNVEV (reference sequence). The CDR3 length is 15 residues. The CDR3 DNA sequence: TGTGCCAGCAGTCAGAGGAGTAACAGTAACTATGGCTACACCTTC. Residues: CASSQRSNSNYGYTF.

The rearrangement uses TRBV19 and TRBJ2-6; D is possibly TRBD1 or TRBD2 (6 bases each). CDR3 length: 16 residues. V was clipped by 6 bases and J by 0 bases, with 12 bases between them. Per germline, CDR1 LNHDA and CDR2 SQIVND (reference sequence). Written as DNA, the CDR3 is TGTGCCAGTAGCGAATCGGGGGCCTCTGGGGCCAACGTCCTGACTTTC. Its translation: CASSESGASGANVLTF.

Regarding this clone: This same CDR3 is encoded by further DNA sequences in the sample. V usage is TRBV6-5 and J usage is TRBJ1-5; D may be TRBD1 (6 bases). The CDR3 consists of 14 residues. V lost 7 bases and J 4 bases, leaving 14 bases between the germline ends. Germline CDR1 reads MNHEY; CDR2 reads SVGAGI. The CDR3 is CASNPTGSNQPQHF. The CDR3 DNA is TGTGCCAGCAACCCGACAGGTTCGAATCAGCCCCAGCATTTT.

This clone has ten or more counts. CDR3 in amino acids: CASSPEPGQGLRTNYGYTF. CDR3 bases: TGTGCCAGCAGCCCGGAGCCGGGACAGGGACTAAGAACTAACTATGGCTACACCTTC. The chain links TRBV7-8 to TRBJ1-2; TRBD1 aligns across 9 bases. Germline CDR1 reads SGHVS; CDR2 reads FQNEAQ. The CDR3 is 19 residues long. After removal of 5 bases from V and 0 bases from J, the junction contained 16 bases not matched to a gene.

V and J are TRBV29-1 and TRBJ2-7; D could derive from TRBD1 or TRBD2 (5 bases each). The CDR3 extends over 14 amino acids. Trimming removed 3 bases from V and 2 bases from J, with 14 bases in between. CDR1 is SQVTM and CDR2 is ANQGSEA in the germline V gene. CDR3 in DNA: TGCAGCGTTGACATCCAGGGAGAGGCCTACGAGCAGTACTTC. Amino acids: CSVDIQGEAYEQYF.

The chain carries TRBV5-8 and TRBJ1-2; D perhaps matches TRBD1 (5 bases). Trimming removed 0 bases at V and 7 bases at J, with 13 bases between. Germline CDR1 and CDR2: SGHTS and YDEGEE. The CDR3 totals 14 residues. The CDR3 loop reads CASSLGQGRGGYTF. In DNA, the CDR3 is TGTGCCAGCAGCTTGGGCCAGGGACGCGGTGGCTACACCTTC.

The chain employs TRBV29-1 and TRBJ2-3, with D perhaps TRBD2 (6 bases). Looked up from germline, CDR1 is SQVTM and CDR2 is ANQGSEA. Trimming cost V 2 bases and J 1 base, with 25 bases left between them. CDR3 length: 19 residues. The CDR3, as DNA: TGCAGCGTTGAACCCCTCGGCGGGGAAAGGGATTGGGGCACAGATACGCAGTATTTT. Translation gives CSVEPLGGERDWGTDTQYF.

Details on this clone: Other DNA sequences within the sample encode an identical CDR3. In nucleotides, the CDR3 is TGTGCCAGCAGCCTTCAGACAGGTGGCTACACCTTC. As protein: CASSLQTGGYTF. The chain has TRBV3-1 (or the pseudogene TRBV3-2) and TRBJ1-2; TRBD1 is a possible D gene (6 bases). V lost 4 bases and J 7 bases, leaving 10 bases between the germline ends. Germline V CDR1 and CDR2: LGHDT, YNNKEL (reference sequence). CDR3 length equals 12 residues.

The chain joins TRBV28 to TRBJ1-6; TRBD1 aligns across 7 bases. The CDR3 runs to 15 residues. Germline CDR1 reads MDHEN; CDR2 reads SYDVKM. V shed 1 base, J shed 8 bases, and the junction held 5 bases outside the gene matches. CDR3 sequence: CASSLSQGVDSPLHF. The CDR3 bases are TGTGCCAGCAGTTTATCTCAGGGGGTAGATTCACCCCTCCACTTT.

The chain has TRBV2 and TRBJ1-5, with TRBD1 matching 7 bases. Trimming took 4 bases from V and 0 from J; bases not matched to a gene: 12. From germline, CDR1 is SNHLY and CDR2 FYNNEI. CDR3 length: 18 amino acids. CDR3 loop: CASSGPNTGEDSNQPQHF. CDR3 sequence (DNA): TGTGCCAGCAGTGGCCCGAATACAGGGGAAGATAGCAATCAGCCCCAGCATTTT.

The J gene is TRBJ1-4, the V gene TRBV4-3; D is possibly TRBD1 (5 bases). From germline, CDR1 is LGHNA and CDR2 YSLEER. The V and J ends lost 0 bases and 8 bases respectively, with 16 bases between them. This CDR3 is built from 16 residues. As DNA, the CDR3 is TGCGCCAGCAGCCAAGATACCGGGCCCTCAGGGGAAAAACTGTTTTTT. Translation gives CASSQDTGPSGEKLFF.

The CDR3 is CASSMGTGVDYGYTF. The DNA for the CDR3 is TGTGCCAGCAGCATGGGGACAGGGGTGGACTATGGCTACACCTTC. The V and J genes are TRBV9 and TRBJ1-2; 10 bases map to TRBD1. CDR3 length equals 15 residues. Germline trimming cut 4 bases from V and 3 bases from J; bases unmatched to any gene: 6. The germline gives CDR1 SGDLS, CDR2 YYNGEE.

J is TRBJ1-1 and V is TRBV4-3, with 8 bases identical to TRBD1. There are 15 residues in the CDR3. The germline CDR1 and CDR2 sequences are LGHNA and YSLEER. V was pared by 2 bases and J by 4 bases, with 6 bases of the junction left unmatched. CDR3 amino acids: CASSQTGTGATEAFF. The CDR3, as DNA: TGCGCCAGCAGCCAAACCGGGACAGGAGCCACTGAAGCTTTCTTT.